This T cell receptor (beta chain) was found in a study of CD8+CD57+ T cells in acquired aplastic anemia. Overall study context: 3.2 ug was the average amount of DNA from sorted CD4+ and CD8+ cells.

This CDR3 region has 14 residues. V was clipped by 5 bases and J by 7 bases; unmatched bases: 7. The germline gives CDR1 MNHEY, CDR2 SMNVEV (reference sequence). Genomic DNA was employed as the template in profiling TCR beta VDJ and CDR3. TCRdb re-analysed the reads in MiXCR, keeping a single row per CDR3 protein. The table includes about 200,000 distinct CDR3 sequences, 65% detected once. Study-level points and caveats: Patients and controls shared twenty-nine CD8+ CDR3 sequences.

Patients chosen for sequencing had shown CD8+CD57+ cell expansion by flow cytometry. Prior therapy had not been administered to any patient at the time of blood sampling. At least ten counts were recorded for this clonotype. Its antigen is not identified. Sequencing input: sorted CD4+, CD8+, or CD8+CD57+ T cells (not recorded which) from PBMCs. The rearrangement links TRBV27 to TRBJ1-5; 8 bases align to TRBD1. The sequence came from a human donor with aplastic anemia. CDR3 loop: CASSPGGRGQPQHF. CDR3 nucleotides: TGTGCCAGCAGTCCAGGGGGCAGGGGACAGCCCCAGCATTTT.